Described below is a single T cell receptor (beta chain) sequence and its context. The table lists this clone with a few counts. Which antigen it targets is not known. No qualities accompany the bases; no much larger clone lies one base away. The CDR3 numbers 16 residues from cysteine through phenylalanine. CDR3 DNA is the only sequence kept; it has 48 bases, read in frame from the first base. Trimming takes 3 bases from V and 4 bases from J, and the germline ends sit 16 bases apart. The germline V gene encodes CDR1 MNHEY and CDR2 SMNVEV (reference sequence). The sample comes from a study of blood T cell repertoires in COVID-19 (TCRdb year 2020). Turning to the overall study: Samples from collaborators originated in the United States, Italy and Spain and spanned both the acute and convalescent phases of COVID-19. The samples were drawn from two sources: the first 160 participants of the ongoing ImmuneRACE study, and fewer than 1,500 subjects contributed by 6 global collaborators. Sample metadata almost always included a de-identified subject ID, COVID-19 status, age in years and sex. Where available, HLA class I and class II types were obtained from metadata supplied by the sample provider rather than from assay-based typing. The material from the prospective study consisted of cDNA or gDNA derived from T cells, B-cell-depleted T cells, or PBMCs. Deeply sampled blood TCRbeta repertoires from subjects exposed to, actively infected with, or recovered from COVID-19 were included in the dataset. The repertoires were released in a freely available public database intended as a resource for research on the immune response to SARS-CoV-2.

The collaborating institutions used their own protocols to collect whole blood in K2EDTA tubes. For TCRbeta analysis, collaborator samples were shipped as frozen whole blood, as isolated PBMCs, or as DNA extracted from either sample type. The immunoSEQ Assay, a bias-controlled multiplex PCR, was used to amplify TCRbeta CDR3 regions from genomic DNA. The paper's data handling went like this. The number of nucleated cells in each sample was estimated from the amplification of reference gene primers within the assay. To quantify the absolute abundance of each unique TCRbeta CDR3 rearrangement, sequence reads were collapsed and filtered. For each sample, productive Simpson clonality was calculated as the square root of Simpson's diversity index across productive rearrangements. TCRdb carries this immuneACCESS record with in-frame sequences only. Its versions omit some clonotypes, under half of them owing to an unresolved V gene in the studies checked, with the rest unexplained. V and J calls and clone size are copied from that table; D and trimming were computed from the DNA. The sample contains about 88,000 clones, roughly 90% of them found a single time. The top ten clonotypes cover approximately 2.9% of the sample.

Study-wide conclusions, independent of this receptor: Clinical and demographic metadata were provided uncurated, with the amount varying by source and participant.

Specimen: peripheral blood. The chain joins TRBV27 to TRBJ2-1, and the D gene may be TRBD2, 6 bases matching. The clonotype was recovered from a woman older than 75 with acute or convalescent COVID-19. The CDR3 amino acid sequence is: CASSFGRLARYNEQFF. The nucleotide sequence reads as follows: TGTGCCAGCAGTTTTGGAAGGCTAGCGAGGTACAATGAGCAGTTCTTC.